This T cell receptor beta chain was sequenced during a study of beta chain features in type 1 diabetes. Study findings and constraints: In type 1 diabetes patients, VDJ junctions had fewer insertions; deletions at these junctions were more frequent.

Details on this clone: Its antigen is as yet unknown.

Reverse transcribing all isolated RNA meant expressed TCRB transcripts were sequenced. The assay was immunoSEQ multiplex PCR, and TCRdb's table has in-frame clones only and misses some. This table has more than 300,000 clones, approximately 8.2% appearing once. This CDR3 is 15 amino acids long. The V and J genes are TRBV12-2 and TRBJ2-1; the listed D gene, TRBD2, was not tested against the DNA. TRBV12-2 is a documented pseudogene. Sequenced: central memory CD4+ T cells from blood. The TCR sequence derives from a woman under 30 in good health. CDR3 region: CASRGLAGPDNEQFF. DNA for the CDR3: TGTGCAAGTCGCGGACTAGCGGGCCCCGACAATGAGCAGTTCTTC.